Listed below are T cell receptor beta chains from one sample, sequenced in a study of T cell repertoires in cytomegalovirus infection. No antigens are known for them. TCRdb re-called the reads with MiXCR, one entry per CDR3 protein. The data show hundreds of thousands of distinct CDR3 sequences, around 35% seen once. The source material was cultured PBMCs, sampled from culture after CMV antigen stimulation. The receptors stem from a human donor in good health (CMV status not recorded). Some clones in this sample may be carry-over from other donors' samples. CDR3s include the opening cysteine and the closing phenylalanine or tryptophan. The D gene is left open where the match is weak. A clone size is listed for some rows: how often the clone was seen (once, few, many), or a class if it is expanded.

j_call d_call clone_size v_call cdr3_aa cdr3_nt
TRBJ2-3 NA NA TRBV5-4 CASSGGANTDTQYF TGTGCCAGCAGTGGGGGGGCTAACACAGATACGCAGTATTTT
TRBJ1-2 TRBD1 many TRBV6-6 CASSYRTGGGYTF TGTGCCAGCAGTTATAGGACAGGGGGCGGCTACACCTTC
TRBJ2-1 TRBD2 NA TRBV6-1 CAARLAGEAYEQFF TGTGCCGCCCGACTAGCGGGGGAAGCGTATGAGCAGTTCTTC
TRBJ2-5 NA NA TRBV7-2 CASSLGRGGDGETQYF TGTGCCAGCAGCTTAGGGCGTGGAGGGGATGGAGAGACCCAGTACTTC
TRBJ1-2 NA NA TRBV6-1 CASSEAGQGNYGYTF TGTGCCAGCAGTGAAGCGGGGCAGGGAAACTATGGCTACACCTTC
TRBJ2-3 TRBD2 many TRBV7-2 CASSSGLATDTQYF TGTGCCAGCAGCTCGGGACTAGCGACAGATACGCAGTATTTT
TRBJ2-7 NA NA TRBV12-3/TRBV12-4 CASSFNGHGDYEQYF TGTGCCAGCAGTTTTAACGGGCACGGCGACTACGAGCAGTACTTC
TRBJ2-7 TRBD2 few TRBV6-1 CASGTSGSSVEYEQYF TGTGCCAGCGGGACTAGCGGGAGTTCTGTGGAGTACGAGCAGTACTTC
TRBJ1-6 NA many TRBV6-5 CASSYSSGASSPLHF TGTGCCAGCAGTTACTCGAGCGGGGCGTCTTCACCCCTCCACTTT
TRBJ2-7 NA NA TRBV7-2 CASSLTRDISYEQYF TGTGCCAGCAGCTTAACCCGGGACATTTCCTACGAGCAGTACTTC
TRBJ1-6 NA few TRBV20-1 CSARRGGSYNSPLHF TGCAGTGCTAGGAGGGGTGGCTCCTATAATTCACCCCTCCACTTT
TRBJ1-1 NA many TRBV7-2 CASSYYRAGNTEAFF TGTGCCAGCAGCTACTACAGGGCTGGCAACACTGAAGCTTTCTTT
TRBJ2-7 TRBD2 many TRBV7-2 CASSSRLAGGGEQYF TGTGCCAGCAGCTCTCGACTAGCGGGAGGGGGAGAGCAGTACTTC
TRBJ2-6 NA few TRBV6-2/TRBV6-3 CAGGGSASSGANVLTF TGTGCCGGCGGTGGGAGCGCGAGCTCTGGGGCCAACGTCCTGACTTTC
TRBJ1-1 NA NA TRBV12-3/TRBV12-4 CASSPLTDLRPPPF TGTGCCAGCAGTCCACTGACAGACCTCCGACCGCCACCCTTT
TRBJ2-3 NA many TRBV7-2 CASSLSVGDTQYF TGTGCCAGCAGCTTATCCGTGGGGGATACGCAGTATTTT
TRBJ2-5 TRBD2 many TRBV7-2 CASSLGGVGGETQYF TGTGCCAGCAGCTTAGGGGGAGTGGGAGGGGAGACCCAGTACTTC
TRBJ2-6 NA few TRBV19 CASSIAVDGSGANVLTF TGTGCCAGTAGTATAGCGGTCGACGGCTCTGGGGCCAACGTCCTGACTTTC
TRBJ2-1 NA NA TRBV12-3/TRBV12-4 CASSPTGLGNNEQFF TGTGCCAGCAGCCCCACAGGGTTAGGGAACAATGAGCAGTTCTTC
TRBJ1-2 NA few TRBV6-1 CASSERKDYGYTF TGTGCCAGCAGTGAAAGGAAGGACTATGGCTACACCTTC
TRBJ2-1 TRBD2 NA TRBV5-4 CASRSTSANEQFF TGTGCCAGCAGGTCCACTAGCGCCAATGAGCAGTTCTTC
TRBJ2-1 TRBD2 NA TRBV7-2 CASSSRTSGSPSYNEQFF TGTGCCAGCAGCTCCCGGACTAGCGGGAGCCCTTCCTACAATGAGCAGTTCTTC
TRBJ2-3 NA NA TRBV5-1 CASKTPGSTDTQYF TGCGCCAGCAAGACCCCGGGTAGCACAGATACGCAGTATTTT
TRBJ2-1 NA NA TRBV18 CASSPPQVNEQFF TGTGCCAGCTCACCACCGCAGGTCAATGAGCAGTTCTTC
TRBJ2-5 NA many TRBV7-6 CASSLGEEGLQETQYF TGTGCCAGCAGCTTAGGGGAGGAGGGACTCCAAGAGACCCAGTACTTC
TRBJ1-1 NA NA TRBV6-2/TRBV6-3 CASSYLLATTRTEAFF TGTGCCAGCAGTTACTTACTTGCGACAACGAGGACTGAAGCTTTCTTT
TRBJ1-5 NA NA TRBV6-1 CASSAAQPRSQPQHF TGTGCCAGCAGTGCGGCCCAGCCTAGGTCCCAGCCCCAGCATTTT
TRBJ2-1 NA NA TRBV4-3 CASSQERVSYNEQFF TGCGCCAGCAGCCAAGAGCGGGTCTCCTACAATGAGCAGTTCTTC
TRBJ2-1 NA few TRBV12-5 CASGPRVGPEQFF TGTGCTAGTGGTCCCAGGGTCGGCCCAGAGCAGTTCTTC
TRBJ2-5 NA once TRBV20-1 CSARQGRGKETQYF TGCAGTGCTAGACAGGGGAGGGGCAAAGAGACCCAGTACTTC
TRBJ2-7 NA NA TRBV10-3 CAISRIPEDEQYF TGTGCCATCAGTAGAATCCCTGAGGACGAGCAGTACTTC
TRBJ2-3 TRBD2 NA TRBV29-1 CSYPGTSGREGGTDTQYF TGCAGCTATCCTGGGACTAGCGGGAGAGAAGGGGGAACAGATACGCAGTATTTT
TRBJ2-1 NA many TRBV6-1 CASSVTPGAYNEQFF TGTGCCAGCAGTGTAACCCCTGGGGCCTACAATGAGCAGTTCTTC
TRBJ2-1 NA NA TRBV6-1 CVSSVSGSYNEQFF TGTGTCAGCAGTGTATCGGGGAGCTACAATGAGCAGTTCTTC
TRBJ1-6 TRBD1 NA TRBV7-8 CASSLARQGGSPLHF TGTGCCAGCAGCTTAGCGAGACAGGGGGGCTCACCCCTCCACTTT
TRBJ2-5 NA NA TRBV7-9 CASSLLFMDNQETQYF TGTGCCAGCAGCTTATTGTTCATGGACAACCAAGAGACCCAGTACTTC
TRBJ2-7 NA NA TRBV7-2 CASSLIAGSAGYEQYF TGTGCCAGCAGCCTAATAGCCGGGTCCGCGGGATACGAGCAGTACTTC
TRBJ2-3 NA NA TRBV20-1 CSARVLPSATDTQYF TGCAGTGCTAGAGTGCTCCCCTCCGCGACAGATACGCAGTATTTT
TRBJ1-1 NA few TRBV18 CASSPRRGSMNTEAFF TGTGCCAGCTCACCACGACGGGGCTCTATGAACACTGAAGCTTTCTTT
TRBJ2-7 NA few TRBV27 CASSHGHSYEQYF TGTGCCAGCAGCCACGGACATTCCTACGAGCAGTACTTC
TRBJ1-1 TRBD1 few TRBV11-2 CATKTGGSSNTEAFF TGTGCCACAAAAACAGGGGGCTCTTCGAACACTGAAGCTTTCTTT
TRBJ2-2 TRBD1 NA TRBV19 CASSIPTLWTGSNTGELFF TGTGCCAGTAGTATACCCACACTTTGGACAGGGTCGAACACCGGGGAGCTGTTTTTT
TRBJ2-2 TRBD2 NA TRBV11-2 CASSPNSWGLAGVGDTGELFF TGTGCCAGCAGCCCCAACTCGTGGGGACTAGCGGGAGTCGGGGACACCGGGGAGCTGTTTTTT
TRBJ2-1 NA few TRBV6-2/TRBV6-3 CASSSPWVVDEQFF TGTGCCAGCAGCTCTCCTTGGGTGGTCGATGAGCAGTTCTTC
TRBJ2-7 TRBD2 NA TRBV6-8 CASSYKTSGEQYF TGTGCCAGCAGTTACAAAACTAGCGGCGAGCAGTACTTC
TRBJ2-1 NA NA TRBV7-2 CASSPRKSGGCNEQFF TGTGCCAGCAGCCCCAGAAAAAGTGGGGGGTGCAATGAGCAGTTCTTC
TRBJ2-7 NA NA TRBV2 CASSEGRGGEQYF TGTGCCAGCAGTGAGGGCAGGGGAGGCGAGCAGTACTTC
TRBJ2-4 NA few TRBV12-3/TRBV12-4 CASSLRRGIGNIQYF TGTGCCAGCAGTCTTCGACGGGGTATAGGGAACATTCAGTACTTC
TRBJ1-1 TRBD1 many TRBV7-2 CASSFNWDRKNTEAFF TGTGCCAGCAGCTTTAATTGGGACAGAAAGAACACTGAAGCTTTCTTT
TRBJ2-1 TRBD2 NA TRBV20-1 CSERGLAGNEQFF TGCAGCGAAAGGGGACTAGCAGGCAATGAGCAGTTCTTC
TRBJ2-1 TRBD2 NA TRBV7-2 CASSQRGGLAGANNEQFF TGTGCCAGCAGCCAAAGGGGGGGACTAGCGGGGGCGAACAATGAGCAGTTCTTC
TRBJ1-5 NA NA TRBV12-3/TRBV12-4 CASSAGSRGQPQHF TGTGCCAGCAGTGCAGGGTCCAGGGGCCAGCCCCAGCATTTT
TRBJ2-1 TRBD1 NA TRBV20-1 CSARGDSVEQFF TGCAGTGCTAGAGGGGACAGCGTCGAGCAGTTCTTC